This is a list of T cell receptor beta chains from one sample in a study of cytomegalovirus exposure and HLA in healthy donors. Clones were sequenced by immunoSEQ multiplex PCR, and TCRdb holds only the in-frame ones, with some missing. The sample consists of about 76,000 clones, about three quarters of them appearing once. The source material was PBMCs. Every receptor here comes from a woman between 40 and 55 years old in good health and CMV-seropositive. The CDR3 runs from the conserved cysteine through the conserved F or W.

j_call | v_call | cdr3_aa
TRBJ1-1 | TRBV19 | CASSIVPGSGNTEAFF
TRBJ2-2 | TRBV27 | CASQRTGGTGELFF
TRBJ1-3 | TRBV30 | CAWSQGSGNTIYF
TRBJ2-1 | TRBV6-4 | CASSDRGGNEQFF
TRBJ1-2 | TRBV30 | CAWGRDRPLGYTF
TRBJ1-1 | TRBV27 | CASSLTTGGTEAFF
TRBJ2-7 | TRBV12-2 | CASRPRRGSGEQYF
TRBJ2-3 | TRBV7-2 | CASSLRGSTDTQYF
TRBJ1-1 | TRBV5-4 | CASSVDRNTEAFF
TRBJ1-1 | TRBV6-5 | CASSYGTGADLAFF
TRBJ2-3 | TRBV7-9 | CASSFGHTGTDTQYF
TRBJ2-4 | TRBV9 | CASSVGEGVSAKNIQYF
TRBJ1-2 | TRBV30 | CAWSEMTGINYGYPF
TRBJ2-3 | TRBV5-6 | CASSLNSLTDTQYF
TRBJ2-5 | TRBV4-3 | CASSQDHSEETQYF
TRBJ1-1 | TRBV29-1 | CSVAQLPHTEAFF
TRBJ1-2 | TRBV6-6 | CATEGQGTGYTF
TRBJ1-4 | TRBV7-9 | CASSLVGEGEKLFF
TRBJ2-7 | TRBV5-6 | CASSPPRLAGFEQYF
TRBJ2-5 | TRBV5-6 | CASSSPTGAETQYF
TRBJ2-2 | TRBV5-1 | CASSHQFSGNTGELFF
TRBJ2-7 | TRBV6-1 | CASTLTGDSYEQYF
TRBJ2-7 | TRBV5-1 | CASSLGLGSGDEQYF
TRBJ2-5 | TRBV5-1 | CASSLDLGLAGEETQYF